These 19 T cell receptor beta chains share one sample of origin, sequenced in a study of T cells after yellow fever vaccination. In TCRdb, the 5' RACE reads were re-called with MiXCR into one record per CDR3 protein. Of 300,000 to 450,000 distinct CDR3 sequences in the sample, more than 5.5% were seen once. Sequenced material: PBMCs, taken 5 days after the yellow fever booster vaccination. The receptors originated from a man aged 30 to 45 who received the YFV17D yellow fever vaccine.

The rearrangement uses TRBV20-1 and TRBJ2-2; TRBD2 aligns across 14 bases. CDR3 length equals 14 residues. Germline V gives CDR1 DFQATT, CDR2 SNEGSKA (reference sequence). V shed 5 bases and J 13 bases; nucleotides not matched to a gene: 9. CDR3 residues: CSARRGLAGEGLFF. DNA of the CDR3: TGCAGTGCTCGTAGGGGACTAGCGGGAGAGGGGCTGTTTTTT.

The chain recombines TRBV20-1 with TRBJ1-1, with 8 bases lining up with TRBD1. Per germline, CDR1 DFQATT and CDR2 SNEGSKA (reference sequence). This CDR3 contains 12 residues. V gave up 6 bases and J gave up 4 bases; unmatched junction bases: 4. CDR3 protein: CSAETGGTEAFF. Written as DNA, the CDR3 is TGCAGTGCGGAAACAGGGGGCACTGAAGCTTTCTTT.

The chain links TRBV20-1 to TRBJ2-1, with D perhaps TRBD2 (6 bases). Germline V gene sequence: CDR1 DFQATT, CDR2 SNEGSKA (reference sequence). Trimming cost V 0 bases and J 7 bases, with 19 bases left between them. The CDR3 contains 16 residues. The CDR3, as DNA: TGCAGTGCTAGAGATCTATCAGGGAGGCCGGGGAATGAGCAGTTCTTC. This sequence encodes CSARDLSGRPGNEQFF.

The table lists this clonotype with a few counts. V and J are TRBV18 and TRBJ2-5; D not certain. V was pared by 2 bases and J by 1 base, with 11 bases between. The CDR3 has 15 residues. Per germline, CDR1 KGHSH and CDR2 LQKENI. This chain's CDR3 is CASSPGRHGQETQYF. The CDR3 nucleotides are TGTGCCAGCTCACCAGGAAGGCACGGCCAAGAGACCCAGTACTTC.

This clonotype was picked up a small number of times. The V and J genes are TRBV15 and TRBJ1-4; D unclear. CDR1 LNHNV and CDR2 YYDKDF come from the germline V gene (reference sequence). The CDR3 is 15 amino acids. V was clipped by 1 base and J by 5 bases, with 11 bases between them. The chain's CDR3 is CATSRAGRHNEKLFF. CDR3 in DNA: TGTGCCACCAGCAGAGCTGGCAGACACAATGAAAAACTGTTTTTT.

This chain connects TRBV11-2 to TRBJ2-7; the D gene is possibly TRBD1 (6 bases). Looked up from germline, CDR1 is SGHAT and CDR2 is FQNNGV. There are 18 residues in the CDR3. The V end was cut by 0 bases, the J end by 0 bases, with 18 bases between. Here the CDR3 reads CASSLETQGWGSSYEQYF. The CDR3 nucleotides are TGTGCCAGCAGCTTAGAGACACAGGGATGGGGGAGCTCCTACGAGCAGTACTTC.

Regarding this clonotype: The germline gene is not matched at one end of the junction; a read error may be the cause. The V call is TRBV20-1, the J call TRBJ2-2; TRBD2 agrees at 7 bases. The CDR3 sequence is 16 residues long. Germline V lookup: CDR1 DFQATT, CDR2 SNEGSKA (reference sequence). CDR3: CCAKDSGPSNTGELFF. The CDR3, as DNA: TGCTGTGCTAAAGATAGCGGGCCCTCGAACACCGGGGAGCTGTTTTTT.

This clonotype occurred a few times. The chain employs TRBV28 and TRBJ1-1; tentative D call: TRBD1 (5 bases). V lost 5 bases and J lost 5, with 12 bases in between. This CDR3 is built from 13 residues. Germline loops: CDR1 MDHEN, CDR2 SYDVKM. Here the CDR3 reads CASSAGFRTEAFF. CDR3 bases: TGTGCCAGCAGTGCAGGGTTTCGAACTGAAGCTTTCTTT. Supplemented by reference TRBV28 and TRBJ1-1, the full variable domain reads DVKVTQSSRYLVKRTGEKVFLECVQDMDHENMFWYRQDPGLGLRLIYFSYDVKMKEKGDIPEGYSVSREKKERFSLILESASTNQTSMYLCASSAGFRTEAFFGQGTRLTVV.

At least ten counts were recorded for this clonotype. This sequence joins TRBV29-1 and TRBJ2-7; D remains ambiguous. There are 11 residues in the CDR3. Between the trimmed V and J ends, which lost 0 bases and 2 bases, there was a span of 2 bases. Germline CDR1 and CDR2: SQVTM and ANQGSEA. This chain's CDR3 is CSVEDAYEQYF. In DNA form, the CDR3 reads TGCAGCGTTGAAGACGCCTACGAGCAGTACTTC.

A few counts support this clonotype. The chain employs TRBV7-2 and TRBJ2-3; D uncertain. Between the trimmed V and J ends, which lost 1 base and 6 bases, there was a span of 11 bases. Germline V gene lookup returns CDR1 SGHTA and CDR2 FQGNSA. The CDR3 is 14 amino acids. The CDR3: CASSLVGVSDTQYF. CDR3 coding DNA: TGTGCCAGCAGCTTAGTGGGTGTGTCTGATACGCAGTATTTT.

This clonotype was observed many times. The chain carries TRBV6-1 and TRBJ2-7, with 7 positions matching TRBD2. Germline CDR1 is MNHNS and CDR2 is SASEGT. The trim removed 8 bases at V and 0 bases at J, leaving 13 bases unmatched. The CDR3 sequence is 16 residues long. The CDR3 nucleotides are TGTGCCAGCCGAACCCCCAGCGGGGCAAGCTCCTACGAGCAGTACTTC. Protein sequence: CASRTPSGASSYEQYF.

This rearrangement joins TRBV18 to TRBJ1-6; D uncertain. This CDR3 spans 14 amino acids. Germline V gives CDR1 KGHSH, CDR2 LQKENI. With 5 bases removed from V and 9 bases from J, the gap between germline ends came to 14 bases. The CDR3 here is CASSSDTASSPLHF. The CDR3 DNA reads as TGTGCCAGCTCATCAGACACTGCCAGTTCACCCCTCCACTTT.

The chain uses TRBV4-2 and TRBJ2-5; 13 nucleotides match TRBD2. Germline assignment: CDR1 LGHNA and CDR2 YNFKEQ. The CDR3 has 17 amino acids. Trimming took 4 bases from V and 5 from J; bases not matched to a gene: 10. The CDR3 reads CASSLEPATSGGETQYF. The CDR3 nucleotides are TGTGCCAGCAGCCTCGAACCGGCGACTAGCGGGGGGGAGACCCAGTACTTC.

The chain is built from TRBV20-1 and TRBJ2-2, with 13 bases fitting TRBD2. CDR3 length: 14 amino acids. With V trimmed by 6 bases and J by 4 bases, 2 bases remained unmatched. CDR1 DFQATT and CDR2 SNEGSKA come from the germline V gene (reference sequence). The CDR3 nucleotides read TGCAGTGCGGGGACTAGCGGGATCACCGGGGAGCTGTTTTTT. Its translation is CSAGTSGITGELFF.

The rearrangement joins TRBV5-1 to TRBJ2-2, with D unresolved. Germline lookup yields CDR1 SGHRS and CDR2 YFSETQ. The CDR3 length is 15 residues. V dropped 0 bases and J dropped 1 base, with 7 bases sitting between them. The CDR3 is CASSLARQNTGELFF. The CDR3 region has the DNA TGCGCCAGCAGCTTGGCCCGACAGAACACCGGGGAGCTGTTTTTT.

This clonotype was observed many times. The chain is built from TRBV29-1 and TRBJ2-1, with D hard to call. This CDR3 is 13 amino acids long. V gave up 1 base and J gave up 8 bases, with 12 bases separating them. CDR1 and CDR2 (germline): SQVTM, ANQGSEA. In DNA, the CDR3 is TGCAGCGTTGAAGGGGTGCCAGAAGATGAGCAGTTCTTC. It yields the protein CSVEGVPEDEQFF.

This clonotype came up many times. This chain joins TRBV5-1 and TRBJ2-3, with 9 bases lining up with TRBD2. The germline V gene has CDR1 SGHRS and CDR2 YFSETQ. The ends lost 7 bases at V and 5 bases at J; junction bases unmatched: 17. The CDR3 runs to 17 residues. This chain's CDR3 is CASFREAGLAARDTQYF. The CDR3 bases are TGCGCCAGCTTCCGAGAGGCGGGACTAGCAGCCCGAGATACGCAGTATTTT.

This clonotype was observed at least ten times. The genes are TRBV29-1 and TRBJ2-7, with D unclear. Trimming took 1 base from V and 2 from J, leaving 12 bases between them. Germline V gene sequence: CDR1 SQVTM, CDR2 ANQGSEA. This CDR3 has 14 residues. DNA of the CDR3: TGCAGCGTTGAAGGATTAGGGATCCCCTACGAGCAGTACTTC. This encodes CSVEGLGIPYEQYF.

The chain combines TRBV24-1 with TRBJ2-1; 10 bases match TRBD1. Unmatched junction bases numbered 6, after V lost 11 bases and J lost 6 bases. From germline, CDR1 is KGHDR and CDR2 SFDVKD. The CDR3 covers 13 residues. CDR3 sequence (DNA): TGTGCCATCGGACAGGGGGATTCCAATGAGCAGTTCTTC. Protein sequence: CAIGQGDSNEQFF.